This T cell receptor beta chain emerged from a study of cytomegalovirus exposure and HLA in healthy donors listed by TCRdb under 2017. Describing the broader study: An earlier analysis of approximately 550 of the donors reported roughly 300 Gb of sequence data and 117 million unique TCR beta sequences from approximately 180 million T cells. A later analysis re-analyzed previously published TCR beta repertoires from 550 to 700 donors and added high-resolution HLA genotyping to study TCR occurrence patterns. In an earlier analysis of roughly 600 of the donors, high-throughput TCR beta sequencing was used to judge whether each TCR beta V gene segment behaved as functional or pseudogenic. Donor age, sex, ethnicity and CMV serostatus were compiled together with the repertoire data. Among about 400 genotyped donors of the cohort, an average of about 240,000 unique TCR beta nucleotide sequences was sequenced per donor, of which about 20% were non-productive. A later genetic analysis took genome-wide SNP genotypes for about 55% of the 666 donors and used that subset as a discovery cohort. An early release that covered more than 550 HLA-typed donors contained 250 to 350 gigabases of sequencing data and about 93 million unique TCR sequences. Of the approximately 400 genotyped donors, around 81% fell in the genetic ancestry cluster associated with self-reported Caucasian donors. Rather than using new phenotypic data, the later analysis identified candidate immune exposures from TCR beta sequences and from how often those sequences occurred across donors. The T cell repertoires of 670 or so subjects were profiled by immunosequencing and related to cytomegalovirus serostatus. To predict cytomegalovirus infection status, the study brought together high-throughput TCR immunosequencing, statistical association of individual TCRs with disease status, and machine learning. The number of donors typed differed by locus, with about 629-630 for A, B, C, DRB1 and DQB1, roughly 520 for DQA1, about 610 for DPA1, and around 460 for DPB1. Because of strong linkage in the cohort, 4 to 6 DR-DQ haplotypes were treated as single units for association and clustering. All discovery cohort repertoires had been generated using a single sequencing platform. Besides the first cohort of around 670 subjects, a separate validation cohort made up of 120 different subjects was used. The study was designed to test whether signatures of past pathogen exposure could be identified by cataloging public T cell receptors. HLA typing covered class I and class II loci at four-digit resolution. Study-wide conclusions, independent of this receptor: The sequencing pipeline was judged likely to have produced a cluster of highly shared sequence variants as a technical artifact. Linkage disequilibrium might explain the correlated functional status among segregating V segments, but an unknown experimental factor could not be excluded. Some IMGT-functional V segments, including TRBV6-2 and TRBV6-3, could not be told apart with the 87-base-pair reads, so those segments were excluded. Assigning TCR associations to individual alleles was difficult when HLA alleles, especially DR and DQ, strongly co-occurred. Presence/absence analyses assumed roughly uniform sequencing depth across donors, an assumption that may not hold. According to the authors, the approach could potentially be generalized to other disease states and immunological phenotypes. In a later analysis, several top co-occurrence clusters were reported to appear linked to parvovirus B19, influenza, CMV and Epstein-Barr virus. Because some donors lacked HLA typing at each locus, the association tests relied only on the typed subset. In a later analysis, around 17,000 TCR beta sequences were associated with specific HLA alleles at a false discovery rate of 0.05. In vitro tests confirmed that a few of the cytomegalovirus-associated TCR beta chains recognize cytomegalovirus antigens. In a later analysis, most CMV-associated TCR beta chains were found to appear HLA-restricted, with HLA associations seemingly driven largely by CMV exposure. An association between a missense DCLRE1C variant and V-gene and J-gene trimming of TCR beta chains was found in a later genetic analysis and replicated in an independent cohort. According to a later analysis, TCR association rates differed among HLA loci, with DRB1 alleles showing the most associated TCRs and HLA-C alleles showing the fewest. A further reported finding was that TCR beta sequences accurately predicted the HLA-A and HLA-B alleles for most subjects in the first cohort. Broadly in line with IMGT annotations, most TCR beta V segments showed up in productive rearrangements about 87% or about 30% of the time in an earlier analysis of roughly 590 of the donors. Cytomegalovirus status was reported to be diagnosed by the classifier with high specificity and sensitivity in both the original and validation cohorts. In a later genetic analysis, fewer N-insertions in productive TCRs were reported among donors in an Asian-associated ancestry cluster than the approximately 670-donor mean. The cohort was sequenced for TCR beta chains only, and without alpha or paired-chain data the features that could be detected were limited. Across donors, most TCR sequences were observed very rarely, whereas some public TCRs were present in many individuals. Immune exposure information for the cohort was limited to CMV serostatus. The study listed approximately 160 TCR beta chains as associated with cytomegalovirus. The earlier analysis of approximately 560 of the donors excluded some 15 rarely observed V segments, including chromosome 9 orphons, because counts were too low. A later analysis found that HLA-associated TCR beta chains were more clonally expanded and had lower generation probabilities than equally common non-associated chains.

The library relied on the immunoSEQ multiplex PCR assay. For the multiplex PCR, a mixture combining 60 forward primers for TCR Vbeta segments and 13 reverse primers for TCR Jbeta segments was used. A multiplex PCR assay on genomic DNA amplified the CDR3 region of rearranged TCR beta genes. On the Illumina HiSeq System, the amplified TCR beta libraries were sequenced as 87-base-pair reads. The original methods were these. In a later analysis, tens of millions of unique TCR beta chains were counted across the roughly 610 repertoires, and roughly 9.9 million of these chains were shared by at least two donors. Raw reads were error-corrected and collapsed into unique sequences with a nearest-neighbor algorithm that merged closely related sequences to remove PCR and sequencing errors. To assign V, D and J gene segments, CDR3 sequences were aligned to IMGT reference sequences. For a sequence to be retained, a match of at least six nucleotides to both a V gene segment and a J gene segment was required. A rearrangement counted as productive if the CDR3 had no stop codons and remained in frame with V and J, and every other rearrangement counted as non-productive. CDR3 was defined according to IMGT convention as the region running from the second conserved V-encoded cysteine to the conserved J-encoded phenylalanine. The earlier analysis of a few hundred of the donors excluded sequences that lacked an unambiguous match to a single V gene segment. In an earlier analysis of some 590 of the donors, a V segment was called functional when productive rearrangements were above 56.7%, and segregating when the standard deviation between donors exceeded 5%. A statistical classification framework was developed to diagnose cytomegalovirus status using the catalog of TCR beta chain sequences. In a later analysis, V and J genes were assigned by comparing TCR nucleotide sequences against IMGT/GENE-DB human TR gene sequences. The TCRdist pipeline was used in a later analysis to assign CDR3 sequences and most-parsimonious VDJ recombination scenarios. In a later analysis, every TCR beta chain was defined by the combination of its CDR3 amino acid sequence and its V-gene family, and reads without a unique V-gene family were dropped. To address suspected cross-contamination and a sequencing artifact, a later analysis removed 450 to 700 highly shared, low-generation-probability nucleotide sequences. In a later analysis, a clonal expansion index was calculated for each public chain from normalized within-repertoire ranks of inferred template counts. In a later analysis, generation probabilities were computed with a VDJ recombination model fitted to out-of-frame rearrangements, and the resulting probabilities were checked against IGoR. In a later analysis, TCR-TCR, TCR-HLA and TCR-CMV co-occurrence was scored with hypergeometric tests, and a repertoire-size bias correction was applied to TCR pairs. A later analysis estimated false discovery rates by permuting HLA or CMV assignments 20 times. In a later analysis, co-occurring TCRs were grouped using DBSCAN, and TCRdist sequence similarity was added for clustering within HLA-allele-positive subsets. Co-occurrence clustering excluded repertoires with fewer than 30,000 or more than 120,000 public chains, plus five with anomalous nucleotide sharing. In its TCRdb copy, this immuneACCESS table keeps in-frame sequences only and misses some clones. Where compared with another copy, unresolved V genes explain less than half of these, and the others have no known cause. V and J calls and clone size are as listed in that table; D and trimming were resolved from the DNA. This sample comprises tens of thousands of clones, 70% to 85% of them detected only once. The leading ten clones occupy 15% to 20% of the sample.

Counted from cysteine to phenylalanine, this CDR3 has 13 amino acids. Only the CDR3 portion is preserved as DNA: 39 bases, with reading frame beginning at the first base. Reading the germline V gene gives CDR1 MNHEY and CDR2 SVGAGI. The V end loses 7 bases and the J end loses 4 bases, and a stretch of 11 bases separates them. This clone has just one count. It lacks a known antigen. No quality values exist for individual bases; no much larger clone is one base distant. In total, 630 or so healthy bone marrow donors made up the cohort. At the time of sampling, all cohort members were nominally healthy, though unrecorded immune exposures were likely present. The donor was CMV seropositive and was included in the group of approximately 300 seropositive cohort members. A peripheral blood sample was collected from each donor, and TCR beta sequencing was performed on peripheral blood mononuclear cells. The Qiagen DNeasy Blood Extraction Kit was used to extract genomic DNA from the blood cell samples.

Sequenced: PBMCs. The rearranged segments are TRBV6-5 and TRBJ1-5; no D gene is confidently identified. This clonotype was sampled from a man aged 65 to 79 in good health and CMV-seropositive. The sequenced DNA: TGTGCCAGCACCCCCGGGTCTAATCAGCCCCAGCATTTT. This gives the protein CASTPGSNQPQHF.